Shown below are 23 T cell receptor beta chains from a single sample sequenced in a study of shared clonotypes between healthy human individuals. Only in-frame clones appear in the TCRdb table, and some are missing; sequencing was by immunoSEQ multiplex PCR. The table shows approximately 470,000 clones, with 70% to 80% occurring only once. The sample consisted of PBMCs. All receptors derive from a woman in her thirties or forties in good health. Some clones in this sample may be carry-over from other donors' samples.

On this clone: It is likely a read error: a sequence one base away is far more abundant. Different DNA sequences within this sample yield the same CDR3. The chain employs TRBV12-5 and TRBJ2-3; D may be TRBD1 (5 bases). Germline CDR1 and CDR2: LGHNT and FRNRAP. CDR3 length: 14 amino acids. V lost 6 bases, J lost 5 bases, and 15 bases lay in between. DNA of the CDR3: TGTGCTAGTGGCCTGGGCGGACAAGGAGATACGCAGTATTTT. Translating gives CASGLGGQGDTQYF.

This chain connects TRBV7-9 to TRBJ1-2, with 7 nucleotides matching TRBD1. Germline V CDR1 and CDR2: SEHNR, FQNEAQ (reference sequence). CDR3 size: 12 residues. V was pared by 5 bases and J by 8 bases, with 5 bases of the junction left unmatched. The CDR3 bases are TGTGCCAGCAGCCGCCGGGACAGAGGCTACACCTTC. Its protein product is CASSRRDRGYTF.

V usage is TRBV2 and J usage is TRBJ1-1; TRBD1 matches 7 bases. The CDR3 runs 13 residues. The V segment lost 3 bases and the J segment 4 bases; nucleotides outside the gene matches: 2. Germline V gene data show CDR1 as SNHLY and CDR2 as FYNNEI. In DNA form, the CDR3 reads TGTGCCAGCAGTGAGGAGGGGGCCACTGAAGCTTTCTTT. This codes for CASSEEGATEAFF. The complete variable domain, with remaining parts taken from reference TRBV2 and TRBJ1-1, reads EPEVTQTPSHQVTQMGQEVILRCVPISNHLYFYWYRQILGQKVEFLVSFYNNEISEKSEIFDDQFSVERPDGSNFTLKIRSTKLEDSAMYFCASSEEGATEAFFGQGTRLTVV.

A word on this clone: A read error is the likely source, as a far larger clone sits one nucleotide away. This specimen includes other DNA sequences encoding the same CDR3. The rearrangement links TRBV5-1 to TRBJ2-3; perhaps TRBD1 as D (5 bases). Trimming took off 1 base at V and 6 bases at J, with 9 bases between the two ends. Per germline, CDR1 SGHRS and CDR2 YFSETQ. This CDR3 has 13 residues. CDR3 region: CASSLWGRDTQYF. In DNA form, the CDR3 reads TGCGCCAGCAGCTTGTGGGGCAGGGATACGCAGTATTTT. Using reference TRBV5-1 and TRBJ2-3 for the parts outside the CDR3, the full variable domain is KAGVTQTPRYLIKTRGQQVTLSCSPISGHRSVSWYQQTPGQGLQFLFEYFSETQRNKGNFPGRFSGRQFSNSRSEMNVSTLELGDSALYLCASSLWGRDTQYFGPGTRLTVL.

The rearrangement links TRBV6-5 to TRBJ1-3; D call uncertain. Germline values: CDR1 MNHEY, CDR2 SVGAGI. Trimming removed 5 bases from V and 0 bases from J, with 11 bases in between. The CDR3 has 15 amino acids. The CDR3: CASSNLWGSGNTIYF. DNA for the CDR3: TGTGCCAGCAGTAATCTCTGGGGCTCTGGAAACACCATATATTTT.

This clone was picked up one time. The genes are TRBV7-2 and TRBJ2-5; D is unclear. Germline CDR1 reads SGHTA; CDR2 reads FQGNSA. Trimming removed 1 base at V and 2 bases at J, with 8 bases between. This CDR3 spans 14 amino acids. The CDR3 DNA reads TGTGCCAGCAGCTTAGACTACTGGCAAGAGACCCAGTACTTC. The encoded protein is CASSLDYWQETQYF.

This chain joins TRBV30 and TRBJ2-2, with no clear D. This CDR3 has 11 residues. The germline V gene encodes CDR1 GTSNPN and CDR2 SVGIG (reference sequence). V was pared by 1 base and J by 6 bases, with 3 bases between. CDR3 nucleotides: TGTGCCTGGAGTGAGGCCGGGGAGCTGTTTTTT. As protein: CAWSEAGELFF.

This clone was found many times. V gene TRBV28 combines with J gene TRBJ2-1, with D possibly TRBD2 on 5 matching bases. This CDR3 is built from 15 residues. CDR1 is MDHEN, CDR2 SYDVKM, per germline. V was pared by 7 bases and J by 5 bases, with 18 bases between. The CDR3, as DNA: TGTGCCAGCACCTCCGGGAACATCCTAAACAATGAGCAGTTCTTC. Amino acid sequence: CASTSGNILNNEQFF. The entire variable domain, with the rest obtained from reference TRBV28 and TRBJ2-1, is as follows: DVKVTQSSRYLVKRTGEKVFLECVQDMDHENMFWYRQDPGLGLRLIYFSYDVKMKEKGDIPEGYSVSREKKERFSLILESASTNQTSMYLCASTSGNILNNEQFFGPGTRLTVL.

The J gene is TRBJ1-5, the V gene TRBV5-1; D uncertain. Deletions cut 0 bases from V and 8 bases from J, with 12 bases between. The CDR3 spans 14 residues. The germline V gene encodes CDR1 SGHRS and CDR2 YFSETQ. The CDR3: CASSLAGGKEPQHF. The CDR3 region has the DNA TGCGCCAGCAGCTTGGCCGGTGGGAAGGAGCCCCAGCATTTT.

Note on this clone: The same CDR3 arises from other DNA sequences in this sample as well. CDR3 region: CASSLRDTQYF. CDR3 sequence (DNA): TGTGCCAGCAGCTTACGAGATACGCAGTATTTT. The J gene is TRBJ2-3, the V gene TRBV7-9; no clear D gene. Trimming removed 2 bases at V and 5 bases at J, with 2 bases between. The CDR3 has 11 amino acids. In germline, CDR1 is SEHNR, CDR2 FQNEAQ (reference sequence).

There are a few counts of this clone. The chain links TRBV5-1 to TRBJ2-1, with 8 bases matching TRBD2. The CDR3 runs to 16 residues. The V and J ends lost 0 bases and 10 bases, in that order; junction bases with no gene match: 12. Germline CDR1 and CDR2: SGHRS and YFSETQ. CDR3: CASSLAPLAGGGEQFF. The CDR3 DNA is TGCGCCAGCAGCTTGGCTCCCCTGGCGGGAGGAGGGGAGCAGTTCTTC.

This clone was seen ten or more times. Different DNA sequences within this sample yield the same CDR3. The V gene is TRBV29-1, the J gene TRBJ2-3; D is uncertain. The CDR3 has 14 amino acids. Germline loops: CDR1 SQVTM, CDR2 ANQGSEA. V shed 1 base and J shed 0 bases, with 8 bases lying between them. CDR3 sequence (DNA): TGCAGCGTTGAAGCGGGTCTTAGCACAGATACGCAGTATTTT. This translates into CSVEAGLSTDTQYF.

This rearrangement joins TRBV2 to TRBJ2-1; the match to TRBD2 covers 7 bases. CDR1 and CDR2 from the germline V gene are SNHLY and FYNNEI. The junction had 8 bases not matched to a gene; V was cut back by 11 bases and J by 1 base. The CDR3 spans 14 residues. Written as DNA, the CDR3 is TGTGCCGGGGGAGGGAGTTCGTCCTACAATGAGCAGTTCTTC. Protein product: CAGGGSSSYNEQFF.

V gene TRBV7-3 combines with J gene TRBJ2-2, with 7 bases matching TRBD2. CDR3 size: 17 residues. CDR1 and CDR2 from the germline V gene are SGHTA and FQGTGA. J was trimmed by 3 bases and V by 4 bases; bases with no gene match: 11. The CDR3 sequence is CASSSTALAAYTGELFF. CDR3 bases: TGTGCCAGCAGCTCAACCGCCCTAGCGGCCTACACCGGGGAGCTGTTTTTT.

This chain links TRBV6-4 with TRBJ2-3; TRBD1 agrees at 7 bases. Germline V lookup: CDR1 MRHNA, CDR2 SNTAGT. V dropped 4 bases and J dropped 2; count of bases not matched to a gene: 3. The CDR3 contains 14 residues. This CDR3 is CASSVTGPTDTQYF. The CDR3 DNA reads as TGTGCCAGCAGTGTGACAGGGCCCACAGATACGCAGTATTTT.

This clone was seen many times. J is TRBJ2-7 and V is TRBV28; tentatively, D is TRBD1 (6 bases). In germline, CDR1 is MDHEN, CDR2 SYDVKM. V was shortened by 5 bases and J by 2 bases, with 13 bases between the two germline ends. This CDR3 is built from 14 residues. The CDR3 loop reads CASSVLDRTYEQYF. The CDR3 region has the DNA TGTGCCAGCAGTGTGCTGGACAGAACCTACGAGCAGTACTTC. The whole variable domain, filled in from reference TRBV28 and TRBJ2-7, reads DVKVTQSSRYLVKRTGEKVFLECVQDMDHENMFWYRQDPGLGLRLIYFSYDVKMKEKGDIPEGYSVSREKKERFSLILESASTNQTSMYLCASSVLDRTYEQYFGPGTRLTVT.

V gene TRBV5-1 combines with J gene TRBJ2-1; 11 nucleotides align to TRBD2. The length of the CDR3 is 17 residues. After removal of 2 bases from V and 6 bases from J, the junction contained 10 bases not matched to a gene. In germline, CDR1 is SGHRS, CDR2 YFSETQ. The CDR3 DNA is TGCGCCAGCAGCTTACGAGATCCGGGGACTAGCGGCAATGAGCAGTTCTTC. Residues: CASSLRDPGTSGNEQFF. The full variable domain, with the rest looked up from reference TRBV5-1 and TRBJ2-1, is KAGVTQTPRYLIKTRGQQVTLSCSPISGHRSVSWYQQTPGQGLQFLFEYFSETQRNKGNFPGRFSGRQFSNSRSEMNVSTLELGDSALYLCASSLRDPGTSGNEQFFGPGTRLTVL.

The chain has TRBV2 and TRBJ1-2; D uncertain. V was trimmed by 3 bases and J by 0 bases, leaving 20 bases between them. This CDR3 spans 18 amino acids. Germline CDR1 is SNHLY and CDR2 is FYNNEI. In DNA, the CDR3 is TGTGCCAGCAGTGAGACGGTCGGTTGGCGAACTGCTAACTATGGCTACACCTTC. It specifies CASSETVGWRTANYGYTF. The variable domain in full, with the rest retrieved from reference TRBV2 and TRBJ1-2, is EPEVTQTPSHQVTQMGQEVILRCVPISNHLYFYWYRQILGQKVEFLVSFYNNEISEKSEIFDDQFSVERPDGSNFTLKIRSTKLEDSAMYFCASSETVGWRTANYGYTFGSGTRLTVV.

The chain employs TRBV9 and TRBJ2-1, with D possibly matching TRBD2 (5 bases). V was clipped by 0 bases and J by 10 bases, with 26 bases between them. The germline gives CDR1 SGDLS, CDR2 YYNGEE. The CDR3 runs 18 residues. The DNA of the CDR3 is TGTGCCAGCAGCGTAGAACCCCAACCCTCGGACGGACTTGGGGAGCAGTTCTTC. It is translated as CASSVEPQPSDGLGEQFF.

The chain couples TRBV5-4 to TRBJ2-1; 9 bases align to TRBD2. The CDR3 covers 16 residues. The germline V gene encodes CDR1 SGHNT and CDR2 YYREEE (reference sequence). V lost 0 bases, J lost 8 bases, and 9 bases stayed unmatched. Here the CDR3 DNA reads TGTGCCAGCAGCTTGGAGGCGGCGGGAGGGCCCTATGAGCAGTTCTTC. As protein: CASSLEAAGGPYEQFF.

The rearrangement joins TRBV10-2 to TRBJ1-2; no clear D. The germline gives CDR1 WSHSY, CDR2 SAAADI. V was clipped by 5 bases and J by 5 bases, with 9 bases between them. There are 12 residues in the CDR3. This chain's CDR3 is CASSPGRYGYTF. The CDR3 DNA follows: TGCGCCAGCAGTCCCGGACGTTATGGCTACACCTTC.

The gene calls are TRBV27 and TRBJ1-5; TRBD1 aligns across 7 bases. J was trimmed by 1 base and V by 0 bases; bases with no gene match: 0. The CDR3 consists of 15 residues. Germline V lookup: CDR1 MNHEY, CDR2 SMNVEV (reference sequence). The CDR3 region is CASSLSTGSNQPQHF. In nucleotides, the CDR3 is TGTGCCAGCAGTTTATCGACAGGGAGCAATCAGCCCCAGCATTTT.

The chain couples TRBV10-2 to TRBJ1-4; D unclear. CDR3 size: 15 residues. The V gene's germline CDR1 is WSHSY and CDR2 SAAADI. V was trimmed by 2 bases and J by 8 bases, leaving 15 bases between them. The chain's CDR3 is CASSERLGIDEKLFF. The CDR3 nucleotides read TGCGCCAGCAGTGAGAGGTTGGGGATTGACGAAAAACTGTTTTTT.